The subject of this entry is one T cell receptor (beta chain). Its antigen is unknown. The sample belongs to a study of shared clonotypes between healthy human individuals. Study background: Aged between 18 and 49, the donors were two women and three men. Study-wide points: Roughly 5% of naive CD4 clonotypes were shared across a handful of donors.

Assay execution took place at the deep level. Assay used: immunoSEQ multiplex PCR; TCRdb lists only in-frame clones, some missing. The data show some 660,000 clones, about 80% seen once. J gave up 4 bases and V 1 base, and 6 bases lay outside the gene matches. In germline, CDR1 is SGHAT, CDR2 FQNNGV. CDR3 size: 15 residues. What was sequenced was memory CD4+ T cells sorted from blood. Subset described: CD45RA-negative fraction. V and J are TRBV11-2 and TRBJ2-7; TRBD2 matches 8 bases. The sequence was collected from a woman aged 25 to 39 in good health. CDR3 coding DNA: TGTGCCAGCAGCTTAGGCCTCGGGAGGGTTTACGAGCAGTACTTC. Its protein is CASSLGLGRVYEQYF.